This T cell receptor (beta chain) was documented in a study of T cell responses to AZD1222 COVID-19 vaccine. Background on the study: Doses given second, at about 4 or about 12 weeks, were pooled.

Germline CDR1 is MDHEN and CDR2 is SYDVKM. V was cut by 5 bases and J by 2 bases, with 11 bases left in between. This CDR3 spans 14 amino acids. Sequencing was performed with immunoSEQ multiplex PCR; in TCRdb, only in-frame clones are kept and a portion is missing. The sample has roughly 150,000 clones; just under 95% are singletons. This clone appeared a single time. Its antigen is not identified. Points from the study as a whole: Spike-specific TCR breadth and depth rose after two AZD1222 doses. CD4 TCRs associated with vaccination spanned spike, dominating at 160-218 and 743-854.

V gene TRBV28 combines with J gene TRBJ2-3; the D gene is possibly TRBD2 (7 bases). The starting material was peripheral blood, obtained on day 0 of AZD1222 vaccination. This clonotype originated in an adult in good health. CDR3 DNA sequence: TGTGCCAGCAGTCCACGGGGGGCCACAGATACGCAGTATTTT. Translation: CASSPRGATDTQYF.